This TCR beta chain was captured by sequencing in a study of neurological immune-mediated disorders. Over 200 million TCR-beta sequences from 15-18 subjects were obtained in each sequencing run. TCRdb redid the calling of the 5' RACE reads with MiXCR, one entry per CDR3 protein. The top ten clones hold 1% to 1.5% of a sample with about 69,000 distinct CDR3 sequences, less than 4% of them seen once. The sample holds many counts of this clonotype. As yet, its antigen is unknown. CDR1 SGHRS and CDR2 YFSETQ come from the germline V gene. The CDR3 sequence is 15 residues long. Unmatched junction bases numbered 4, after V lost 0 bases and J lost 5 bases. Study findings and constraints: As far as clinical or MRI features were concerned, none was associated with the multiple sclerosis repertoire cluster. The study found the most TCR clonal expansion in HTLV-1-associated myelopathy and the least in multiple sclerosis, below healthy controls.

The V and J genes are TRBV5-1 and TRBJ2-5; 10 nucleotides match TRBD2. The sequence was collected from a man aged 30-40 years with multiple sclerosis. Source material: PBMCs. CDR3 loop: CASSLAASGGETQYF. The DNA of the CDR3 is TGCGCCAGCAGCTTGGCGGCTAGCGGGGGCGAGACCCAGTACTTC. Together with reference TRBV5-1 and TRBJ2-5, the CDR3 gives the full variable domain: KAGVTQTPRYLIKTRGQQVTLSCSPISGHRSVSWYQQTPGQGLQFLFEYFSETQRNKGNFPGRFSGRQFSNSRSEMNVSTLELGDSALYLCASSLAASGGETQYFGPGTRLLVL.